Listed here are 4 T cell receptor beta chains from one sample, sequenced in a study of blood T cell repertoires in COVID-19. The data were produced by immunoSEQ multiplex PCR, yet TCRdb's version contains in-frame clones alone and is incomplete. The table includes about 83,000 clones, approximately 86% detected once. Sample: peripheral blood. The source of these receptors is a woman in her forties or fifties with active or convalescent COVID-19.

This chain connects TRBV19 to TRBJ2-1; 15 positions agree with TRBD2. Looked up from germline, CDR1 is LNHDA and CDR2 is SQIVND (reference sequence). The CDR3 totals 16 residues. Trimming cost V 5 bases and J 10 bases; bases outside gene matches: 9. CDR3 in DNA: TGTGCCAGTAGTCCCGGACTAGCGGGGGGGCCGGGAGAGCAGTTCTTC. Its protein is CASSPGLAGGPGEQFF.

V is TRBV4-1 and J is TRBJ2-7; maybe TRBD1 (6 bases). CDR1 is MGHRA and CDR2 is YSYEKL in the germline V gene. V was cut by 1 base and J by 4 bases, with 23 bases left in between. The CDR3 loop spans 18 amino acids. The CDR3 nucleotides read TGCGCCAGCAGCCAAGGAGGGGGACGGACTTTGAATATTTACGAGCAGTACTTC. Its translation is CASSQGGGRTLNIYEQYF.

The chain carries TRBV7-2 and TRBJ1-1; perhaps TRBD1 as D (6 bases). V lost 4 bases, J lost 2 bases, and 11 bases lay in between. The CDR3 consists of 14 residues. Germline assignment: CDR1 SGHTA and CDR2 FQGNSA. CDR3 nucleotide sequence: TGTGCCAGCAGCTCAGTGACAGGCAACACTGAAGCTTTCTTT. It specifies CASSSVTGNTEAFF.

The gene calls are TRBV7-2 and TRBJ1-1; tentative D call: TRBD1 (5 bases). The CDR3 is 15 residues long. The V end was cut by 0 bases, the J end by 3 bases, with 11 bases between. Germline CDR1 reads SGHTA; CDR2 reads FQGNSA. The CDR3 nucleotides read TGTGCCAGCAGCTTAGCGCAAGGGGCCTACACTGAAGCTTTCTTT. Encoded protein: CASSLAQGAYTEAFF.